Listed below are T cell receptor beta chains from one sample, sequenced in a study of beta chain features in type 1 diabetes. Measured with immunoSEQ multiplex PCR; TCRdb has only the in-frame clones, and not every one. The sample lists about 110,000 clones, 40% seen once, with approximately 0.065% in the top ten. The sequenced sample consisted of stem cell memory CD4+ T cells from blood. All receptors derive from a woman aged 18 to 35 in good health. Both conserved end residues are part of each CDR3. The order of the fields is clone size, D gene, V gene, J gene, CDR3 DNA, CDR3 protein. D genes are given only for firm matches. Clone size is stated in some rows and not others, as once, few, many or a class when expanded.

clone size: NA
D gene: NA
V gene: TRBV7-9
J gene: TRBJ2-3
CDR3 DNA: TGTGCCAGCAGCTACGGGACAAGGGGGGATACGCAGTATTTT
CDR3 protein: CASSYGTRGDTQYF

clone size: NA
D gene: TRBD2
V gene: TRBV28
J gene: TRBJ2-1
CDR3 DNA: TGTGCCAGCAGTTTTGGGGGACTAGCGGGAGAAGAGTACAATGAGCAGTTCTTC
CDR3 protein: CASSFGGLAGEEYNEQFF

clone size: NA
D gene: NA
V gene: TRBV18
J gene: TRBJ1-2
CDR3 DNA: TGTGCCAGCTCGAGAGGGGGGGGCCGATCCTATGGCTACACCTTC
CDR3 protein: CASSRGGGRSYGYTF

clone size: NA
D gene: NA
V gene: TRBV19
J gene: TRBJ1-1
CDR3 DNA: TGTGCCAGTAGTATCTCTAGAAACACTGAAGCTTTCTTT
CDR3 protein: CASSISRNTEAFF

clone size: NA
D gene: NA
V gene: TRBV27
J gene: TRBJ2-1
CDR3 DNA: TGTGCCAGCAGTTTAAAACTAGTTTACAATGAGCAGTTCTTC
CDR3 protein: CASSLKLVYNEQFF

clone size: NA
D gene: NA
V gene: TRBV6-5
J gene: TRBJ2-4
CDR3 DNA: TGTGCCAGCAGTTTCCAGAGTCCCTACAGTCAGTACTTC
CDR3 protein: CASSFQSPYSQYF

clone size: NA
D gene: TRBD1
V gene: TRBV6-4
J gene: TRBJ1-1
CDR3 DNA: TGTGCCAGCCCCATCGGGTCGTACAGGGGGCAATTGACTGAAGCTTTCTTT
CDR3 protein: CASPIGSYRGQLTEAFF

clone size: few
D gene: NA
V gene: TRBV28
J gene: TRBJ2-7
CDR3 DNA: TGTGCCAGCAGTTTCCCTTCAGGGGGGTCCTTCGAGCAGTACTTC
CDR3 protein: CASSFPSGGSFEQYF

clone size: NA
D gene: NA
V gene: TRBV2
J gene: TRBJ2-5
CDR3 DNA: TGTGCCAGCAGGGGACTCCCGGGGAGACCCCAGTACTTC
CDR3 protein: CASRGLPGRPQYF

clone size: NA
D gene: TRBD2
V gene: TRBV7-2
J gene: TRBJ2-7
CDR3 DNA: TGTGCCAGCAGCTTCCTAAGCGGGAGCTACGAGCAGTACTTC
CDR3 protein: CASSFLSGSYEQYF

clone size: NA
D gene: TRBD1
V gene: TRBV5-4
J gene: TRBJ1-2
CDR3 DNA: TGTGCCAGCAGCTTAGGGACAGGTCTTAACTATGGCTACACCTTC
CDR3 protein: CASSLGTGLNYGYTF

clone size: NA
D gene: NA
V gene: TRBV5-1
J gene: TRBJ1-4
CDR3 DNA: TGCGCCAGCAGGGGATTTACAGGGCCGGCTAATGAAAAACTGTTTTTT
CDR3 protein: CASRGFTGPANEKLFF

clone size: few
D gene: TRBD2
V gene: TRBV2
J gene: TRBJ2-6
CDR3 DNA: TGTGCCAGCAGTCGCGGGGGGGCTGGGGCCAACGTCCTGACTTTC
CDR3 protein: CASSRGGAGANVLTF

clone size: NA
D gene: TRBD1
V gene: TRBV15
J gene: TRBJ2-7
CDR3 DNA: TGTGCCACCAGCAGACCCCGACAGGGTACCTACGAGCAGTACTTC
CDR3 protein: CATSRPRQGTYEQYF

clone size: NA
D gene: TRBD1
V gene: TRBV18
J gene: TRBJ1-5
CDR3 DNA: TGTGCCAGCTCACCGGGACAGTATAGCAATCAGCCCCAGCATTTT
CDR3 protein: CASSPGQYSNQPQHF

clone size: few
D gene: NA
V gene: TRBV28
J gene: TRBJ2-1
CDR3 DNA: TGTGCCAGCAAGCTTAGCGGCGATGAGCAGTTCTTC
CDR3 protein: CASKLSGDEQFF

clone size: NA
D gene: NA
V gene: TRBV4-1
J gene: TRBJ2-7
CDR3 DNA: TGCGCCAGCAGCCAATTCCCGGGATTCTCCTACGAGCAGTACTTC
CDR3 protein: CASSQFPGFSYEQYF

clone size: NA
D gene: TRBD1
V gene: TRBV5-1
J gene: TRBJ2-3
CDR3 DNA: TGCGCCAGCAGCTTCCGGACAGGACATACGCAGTATTTT
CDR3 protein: CASSFRTGHTQYF

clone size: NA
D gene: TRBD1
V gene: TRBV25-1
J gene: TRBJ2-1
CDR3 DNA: TGTGCCAGCAGGAAAGGACAGGGGAACAATGAGCAGTTCTTC
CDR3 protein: CASRKGQGNNEQFF

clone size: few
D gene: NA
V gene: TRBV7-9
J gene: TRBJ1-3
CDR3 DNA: TGTGCCAGCAGCTCCGCGGGGGCCTCTGGAAACACCATATATTTT
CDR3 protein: CASSSAGASGNTIYF

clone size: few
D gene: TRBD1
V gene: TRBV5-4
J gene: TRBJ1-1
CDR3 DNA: TGTGCCAGCAGCTTTGGGGGGACAGGTACCGCCGCTGAAGCTTTCTTT
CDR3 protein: CASSFGGTGTAAEAFF

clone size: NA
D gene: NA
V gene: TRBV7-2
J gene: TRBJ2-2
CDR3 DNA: TGTGCCAGCAGTCGGAGACAGGCGAACACCGGGGAGCTGTTTTTT
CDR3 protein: CASSRRQANTGELFF

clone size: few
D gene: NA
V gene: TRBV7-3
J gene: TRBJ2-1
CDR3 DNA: TGTGCCATCTCCCCTAGGAGCTCCTACAATGAGCAGTTCTTC
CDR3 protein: CAISPRSSYNEQFF

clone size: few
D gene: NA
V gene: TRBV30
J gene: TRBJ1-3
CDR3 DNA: TGTGCCTGGACTCGGGTCGCCTCTGGAAACACCATATATTTT
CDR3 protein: CAWTRVASGNTIYF

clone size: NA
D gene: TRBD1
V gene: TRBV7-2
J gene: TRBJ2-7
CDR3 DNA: TGTGCCAGCAGCCGAGACAGGGGTTCCTACGAGCAGTACTTC
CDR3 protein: CASSRDRGSYEQYF

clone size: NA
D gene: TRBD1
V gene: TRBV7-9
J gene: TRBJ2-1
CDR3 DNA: TGTGCCAGCACCCTACAGGGGGCGCGGAATGAGCAGTTCTTC
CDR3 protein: CASTLQGARNEQFF

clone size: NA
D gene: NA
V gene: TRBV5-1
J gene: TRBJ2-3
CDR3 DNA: TGCGCCAGCAGCCCCCCTGGGGTGGAGGGCACAGATACGCAGTATTTT
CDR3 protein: CASSPPGVEGTDTQYF

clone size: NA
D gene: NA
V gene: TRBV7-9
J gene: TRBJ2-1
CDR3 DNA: TGTGCCAGCAGCTTAGCCGGTTATCGGTACAATGAGCAGTTCTTC
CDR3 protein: CASSLAGYRYNEQFF

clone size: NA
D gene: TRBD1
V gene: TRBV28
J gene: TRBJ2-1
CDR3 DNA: TGTGCCAGCAGTTTCGTGAGAACGGGACAGGGGGCCCGTTTATCTTACAATGAGCAGTTCTTC
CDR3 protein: CASSFVRTGQGARLSYNEQFF

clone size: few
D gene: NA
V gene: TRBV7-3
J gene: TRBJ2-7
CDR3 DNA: TGTGCCAGCAGCCTTACCCTCAGGGGCGAGCAGTACTTC
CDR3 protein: CASSLTLRGEQYF

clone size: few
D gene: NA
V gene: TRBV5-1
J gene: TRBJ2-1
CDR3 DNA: TGCGCCAGCAGCTTGGAGGCTACAGCGGAGGGTGAGCAGTTCTTC
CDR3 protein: CASSLEATAEGEQFF

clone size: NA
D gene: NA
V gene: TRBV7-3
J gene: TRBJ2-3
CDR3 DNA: TGTGCCAGCAGCGCCTACAGGGCTTCGAGAGGGGATACGCAGTATTTT
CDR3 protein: CASSAYRASRGDTQYF

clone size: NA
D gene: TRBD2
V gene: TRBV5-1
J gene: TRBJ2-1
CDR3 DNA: TGCGCCAGCAGCTTGGCAGCGGGACGCTACAATGAGCAGTTCTTC
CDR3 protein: CASSLAAGRYNEQFF

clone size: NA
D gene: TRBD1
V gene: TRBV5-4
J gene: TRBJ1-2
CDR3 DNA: TGTGCCAGCAGCGGTGGACAGGGGGCCTATGGCTACACCTTC
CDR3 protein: CASSGGQGAYGYTF

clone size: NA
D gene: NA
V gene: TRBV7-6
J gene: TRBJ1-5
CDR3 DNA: TGTGCCAGCAGCTCTAGTCTGAATCAGCCCCAGCATTTT
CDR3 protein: CASSSSLNQPQHF

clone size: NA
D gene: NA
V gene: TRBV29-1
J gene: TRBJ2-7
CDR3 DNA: TGCAGCGTTGCACGCGGGCGTTTTAGGGACGAGCAGTACTTC
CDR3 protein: CSVARGRFRDEQYF

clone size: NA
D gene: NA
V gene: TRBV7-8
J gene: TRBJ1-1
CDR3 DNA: TGTGCCAGCAGCTTACGGAGGAACACTGAAGCTTTCTTT
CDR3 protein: CASSLRRNTEAFF

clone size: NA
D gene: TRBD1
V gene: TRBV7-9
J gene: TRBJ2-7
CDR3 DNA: TGTGCCAGCAGTTTCGACAGGGCCACTCACGAGCAGTACTTC
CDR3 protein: CASSFDRATHEQYF

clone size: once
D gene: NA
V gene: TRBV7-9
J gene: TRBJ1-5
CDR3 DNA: TGTGCCAGCAGCACGGGGGGGAGGAGCAATCAGCCCCAGCATTTT
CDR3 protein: CASSTGGRSNQPQHF

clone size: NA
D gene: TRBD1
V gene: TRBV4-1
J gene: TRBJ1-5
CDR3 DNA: TGCGCCAGCAGCCAAGGCGGGACAGGGAATAATCAGCCCCAGCATTTT
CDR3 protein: CASSQGGTGNNQPQHF

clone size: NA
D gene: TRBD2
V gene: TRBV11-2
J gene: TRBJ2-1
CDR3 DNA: TGTGCCAGCAGCTTATGGGGCGGGAGCTACAATGAGCAGTTCTTC
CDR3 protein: CASSLWGGSYNEQFF

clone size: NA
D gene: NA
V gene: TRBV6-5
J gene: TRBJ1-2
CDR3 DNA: TGTGCCAGCAGTTCCCTCAACAGGGTGTTTTCCGATGGCTACACCTTC
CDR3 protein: CASSSLNRVFSDGYTF

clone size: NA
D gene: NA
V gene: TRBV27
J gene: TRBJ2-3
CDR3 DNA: TGTGCCAGCAGTTTTCTTGTCGCAGATACGCAGTATTTT
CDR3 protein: CASSFLVADTQYF

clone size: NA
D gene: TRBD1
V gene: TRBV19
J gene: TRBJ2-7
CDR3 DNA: TGTGCCAGTAGATCGACAGGGATCGACGAGCAGTACTTC
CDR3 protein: CASRSTGIDEQYF

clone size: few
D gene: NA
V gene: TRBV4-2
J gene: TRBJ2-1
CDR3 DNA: TGTGCCAGCAGCCAAGGGTGGAGCTCCTACAATGAGCAGTTCTTC
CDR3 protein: CASSQGWSSYNEQFF

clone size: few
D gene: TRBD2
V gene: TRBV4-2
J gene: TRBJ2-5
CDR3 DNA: TGTGCCAGCAGCTACAATCGAGGTAGCGGGCGACAAGAGACCCAGTACTTC
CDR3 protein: CASSYNRGSGRQETQYF